The entry below gives a single TCR beta chain sequence along with its context. The data were taken from a study of T cell responses to AZD1222 COVID-19 vaccine. Per germline, CDR1 SQVTM and CDR2 ANQGSEA. The V end was cut by 0 bases, the J end by 0 bases, with 14 bases between. CDR3 size: 16 residues. Some clones are missing from TCRdb's copy, which holds only in-frame ones; the method was immunoSEQ multiplex PCR. The repertoire holds about 130,000 clones, with 88% as singletons. The chain carries TRBV29-1 and TRBJ1-2; weak D call: TRBD1 (6 bases). Source: peripheral blood, taken on day 0 of MenACWY control vaccination. The clonotype comes from an adult in good health. Here the CDR3 DNA reads TGCAGCGTTGAAGATCGGGGCAGGGGAGCTAACTATGGCTACACCTTC. It is translated as CSVEDRGRGANYGYTF. The whole variable domain, remainder taken from reference TRBV29-1 and TRBJ1-2, is SAVISQKPSRDICQRGTSLTIQCQVDSQVTMMFWYRQQPGQSLTLIATANQGSEATYESGFVIDKFPISRPNLTFSTLTVSNMSPEDSSIYLCSVEDRGRGANYGYTFGSGTRLTVV.